This TCR beta chain was obtained from a study of beta chain features in type 1 diabetes. The sequenced template was cDNA made from the entire isolated RNA. TCRdb keeps only in-frame clones here, not all; method: immunoSEQ multiplex PCR. The top ten hold 0.62% of the sample, which has some 180,000 clones, less than 15% seen once. The CDR3 runs to 13 residues. The germline V and J ends were trimmed by 5 bases and 5 bases, with 12 bases remaining between them. Germline V gives CDR1 SGHTA, CDR2 FQGNSA. Each sorted fraction was over 98% pure. Study-wide results and limits: Diminished insertions and augmented deletions at VDJ junctions characterized type 1 diabetes patients.

Comment on this clone: Its antigen is unidentified.

This chain uses TRBV7-2 with TRBJ2-5, with a weak D call TRBD1 (5 bases). Sequenced input: central memory CD4+ T cells from blood. The receptor comes from a woman aged 18-29 years in good health. CDR3 loop: CASSQTVLETQYF. The CDR3 nucleotides read TGTGCCAGCAGCCAGACAGTCCTGGAGACCCAGTACTTC.